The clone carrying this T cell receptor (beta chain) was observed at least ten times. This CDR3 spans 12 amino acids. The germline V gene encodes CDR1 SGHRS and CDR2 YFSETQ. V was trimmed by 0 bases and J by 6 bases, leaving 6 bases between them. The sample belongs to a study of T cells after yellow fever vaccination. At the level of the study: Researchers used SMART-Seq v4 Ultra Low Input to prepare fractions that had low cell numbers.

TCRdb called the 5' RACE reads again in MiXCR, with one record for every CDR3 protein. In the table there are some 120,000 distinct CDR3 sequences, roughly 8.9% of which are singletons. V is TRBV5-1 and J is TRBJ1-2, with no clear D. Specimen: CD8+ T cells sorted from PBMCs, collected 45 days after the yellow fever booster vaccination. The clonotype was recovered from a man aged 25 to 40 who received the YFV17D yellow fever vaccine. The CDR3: CASSLGENGYTF. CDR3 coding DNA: TGCGCCAGCAGCTTGGGGGAAAATGGCTACACCTTC.